This is a list of T cell receptor beta chains from one sample in a study of blood T cell repertoires in COVID-19. Produced via immunoSEQ multiplex PCR; TCRdb's table is partial and in-frame only. The data contain under 20,000 clones, 75% to 85% of them singletons. Input material: peripheral blood. The receptors derive from an elderly man with acute or convalescent COVID-19. CDR3s include the opening cysteine and the closing phenylalanine or tryptophan. The order of the fields is V gene, J gene, D gene, clone size, CDR3 protein, CDR3 DNA. D genes are given only for firm matches. A row's size may be missing; if present it is once, few, many or a size class.

>TRBV5-1|TRBJ2-1|NA|NA
CASTRDSGFSEQFF
TGCGCCAGCACTCGGGACTCGGGTTTTTCTGAGCAGTTCTTC
>TRBV7-2|TRBJ1-2|NA|once
CASIGLPYGYTF
TGTGCCAGCATTGGACTCCCCTATGGCTACACCTTC
>TRBV19|TRBJ2-1|TRBD2|NA
CASSMASGNNEQFF
TGTGCCAGTAGTATGGCTAGCGGGAACAATGAGCAGTTCTTC
>TRBV5-6|TRBJ2-5|NA|NA
CASSLFGGRETQYF
TGTGCCAGCAGCTTGTTTGGGGGCCGAGAGACCCAGTACTTC
>TRBV12-3/TRBV12-4|TRBJ2-3|NA|NA
CASSRVESDTQYF
TGTGCCAGCAGTCGAGTTGAGTCAGATACGCAGTATTTT
>TRBV7-9|TRBJ2-7|NA|NA
CASSPRQEPYEQYF
TGTGCCAGCAGCCCCCGACAGGAGCCCTACGAGCAGTACTTC
>TRBV19|TRBJ1-2|NA|NA
CASSIGRGSIYGYTF
TGTGCCAGTAGTATAGGACGAGGTAGTATCTATGGCTACACCTTC
>TRBV10-3|TRBJ2-7|TRBD1|NA
CAISLHGQDKNF
TGTGCCATCAGCCTCCACGGACAGGATAAGAACTTC
>TRBV7-9|TRBJ2-1|TRBD1|NA
CASSLWGTGRYNEQFF
TGTGCCAGCAGCCTCTGGGGGACAGGGCGATACAATGAGCAGTTCTTC
>TRBV7-2|TRBJ2-5|NA|NA
CASSLAPAGRETQYF
TGTGCCAGCAGCTTAGCCCCGGCAGGGCGAGAGACCCAGTACTTC
>TRBV5-1|TRBJ1-1|NA|NA
CASSFQGSTEAFF
TGCGCCAGCAGCTTCCAGGGTAGCACTGAAGCTTTCTTT
>TRBV7-9|TRBJ2-7|TRBD1|NA
CASSPRTGGSYEQYF
TGTGCCAGCAGCCCACGGACAGGGGGCTCCTACGAGCAGTACTTC
>TRBV6-2/TRBV6-3|TRBJ1-1|TRBD1|NA
CASSYKTGERWTEAFF
TGTGCCAGCAGTTACAAGACAGGGGAGCGGTGGACTGAAGCTTTCTTT
>TRBV5-4|TRBJ2-1|NA|NA
CASSLVGASYNEQFF
TGTGCCAGCAGCTTGGTGGGGGCTTCCTACAATGAGCAGTTCTTC
>TRBV10-3|TRBJ1-6|TRBD1|NA
CAISETGGNNSPLHF
TGTGCCATCAGCGAAACAGGGGGAAATAATTCACCCCTCCACTTT
>TRBV5-4|TRBJ2-1|NA|once
CASSSSSGGTEQFF
TGTGCCAGCAGCTCCTCATCCGGGGGGACAGAGCAGTTCTTC
>TRBV6-6|TRBJ1-3|NA|NA
CASSTSFLSGNTIYF
TGTGCCAGCAGTACTAGCTTTCTCTCTGGAAACACCATATATTTT
>TRBV14|TRBJ2-7|TRBD1|once
CASSGWDRAEGEQYF
TGTGCCAGCAGCGGATGGGACAGGGCGGAGGGGGAGCAGTACTTC
>TRBV5-1|TRBJ1-4|NA|NA
CASSLGQGYEKLFF
TGCGCCAGCAGCTTGGGCCAGGGATATGAAAAACTGTTTTTT
>TRBV15|TRBJ1-3|NA|NA
CATSREDRLRGNTIYF
TGTGCCACCAGCAGAGAGGACAGACTTCGTGGAAACACCATATATTTT
>TRBV2|TRBJ1-3|NA|NA
CASNEGGNTIYF
TGTGCCAGCAACGAGGGGGGGAACACCATATATTTT
>TRBV12-3/TRBV12-4|TRBJ1-2|TRBD1|NA
CASSRTGRLGYTF
TGTGCCAGCAGCAGGACAGGGCGGCTTGGCTACACCTTC
>TRBV6-5|TRBJ1-1|NA|NA
CATSEGGTEAFF
TGTGCCACATCGGAGGGGGGGACTGAAGCTTTCTTT
>TRBV6-2/TRBV6-3|TRBJ2-7|TRBD1|NA
CASSSPNRGRRYEQYF
TGTGCCAGCAGTTCACCAAACAGGGGGCGCAGGTACGAGCAGTACTTC
>TRBV27|TRBJ2-1|NA|NA
CASSLRGSYSYNEQFF
TGTGCCAGCAGTTTAAGGGGGAGTTACTCCTACAATGAGCAGTTCTTC
>TRBV5-4|TRBJ1-2|TRBD1|NA
CASSLQGADGYTF
TGTGCCAGCAGCTTACAGGGGGCGGATGGCTACACCTTC
>TRBV6-5|TRBJ1-2|NA|NA
CASMVNTINYGYTF
TGTGCCAGCATGGTGAACACCATCAACTATGGCTACACCTTC
>TRBV7-3|TRBJ1-6|NA|NA
CASSTDSRRNSPLHF
TGTGCCAGCAGCACCGACAGTCGACGCAATTCACCCCTCCACTTT
>TRBV27|TRBJ1-4|TRBD1|few
CASSLEPGQSNEKLFF
TGTGCCAGCAGCCTGGAACCGGGACAGAGCAATGAAAAACTGTTTTTT
>TRBV5-6|TRBJ2-6|NA|few
CASSLRRSGANVLTF
TGTGCCAGCAGCTTGCGGAGATCTGGGGCCAACGTCCTGACTTTC
>TRBV6-1|TRBJ1-2|NA|NA
CASSEDRRGYGYTF
TGTGCCAGCAGCGAAGACAGGAGAGGCTATGGCTACACCTTC
>TRBV6-5|TRBJ1-5|NA|NA
CASSPDYIQPQHF
TGTGCCAGCAGCCCGGACTACATTCAGCCCCAGCATTTT
>TRBV29-1|TRBJ1-1|TRBD1|once
CSVGQGNTEAFF
TGCAGCGTCGGACAGGGGAACACTGAAGCTTTCTTT
>TRBV7-8|TRBJ2-1|TRBD2|few
CASSRGLAGHYNEQFF
TGTGCCAGCAGCCGCGGACTAGCGGGCCACTACAATGAGCAGTTCTTC
>TRBV19|TRBJ2-7|TRBD1|once
CASSRKLDRLYEQYF
TGTGCCAGTAGCCGTAAGCTGGACAGGCTGTACGAGCAGTACTTC
>TRBV6-5|TRBJ2-5|NA|once
CASSLSGRETQYF
TGTGCCAGCAGTTTAAGCGGCAGGGAGACCCAGTACTTC
>TRBV9|TRBJ1-1|NA|NA
CASSVAEQGEAFF
TGTGCCAGCAGCGTAGCGGAACAGGGCGAAGCTTTCTTT
>TRBV19|TRBJ1-5|NA|NA
CASRGGQQSQPQHF
TGTGCCAGTAGAGGAGGACAGCAAAGCCAGCCCCAGCATTTT
>TRBV3-1/TRBV3-2|TRBJ1-2|NA|few
CASSQGPGYTF
TGTGCCAGCAGCCAGGGCCCTGGCTACACCTTC
>TRBV7-8|TRBJ2-1|TRBD2|NA
CASSREAGATYNEQFF
TGTGCCAGCAGCCGAGAAGCGGGGGCCACCTACAATGAGCAGTTCTTC
>TRBV24-1|TRBJ1-2|NA|NA
CATSDFKGKRPPVLGSYGYTF
TGTGCCACCAGTGATTTTAAGGGGAAGCGACCCCCGGTACTCGGAAGCTATGGCTACACCTTC
>TRBV7-9|TRBJ2-2|NA|NA
CASSSPRPRASNTGELFF
TGTGCCAGCAGCTCCCCTCGCCCCAGGGCGTCGAACACCGGGGAGCTGTTTTTT
>TRBV6-4|TRBJ1-2|NA|NA
CASRPGFNYGYTF
TGTGCCAGCAGACCGGGATTTAACTATGGCTACACCTTC
>TRBV29-1|TRBJ2-1|NA|NA
CSVEGQEASSYNEQFF
TGCAGCGTTGAAGGGCAAGAGGCGAGCTCCTACAATGAGCAGTTCTTC
>TRBV2|TRBJ2-4|NA|NA
CAAQEGRKNIQYF
TGTGCCGCCCAAGAGGGCAGGAAAAACATTCAGTACTTC
>TRBV21-1|TRBJ2-7|NA|NA
CASSLRFISYEQYF
TGTGCCAGCAGCCTCAGGTTTATCTCCTACGAGCAGTACTTC
>TRBV21-1|TRBJ1-2|NA|NA
CASSKALVGRDYGYTF
TGTGCCAGCAGCAAAGCGTTGGTGGGCAGGGACTATGGCTACACCTTC
>TRBV6-6|TRBJ1-3|NA|NA
CASSYSGQAGNTIYF
TGTGCCAGCAGTTATTCCGGACAAGCTGGAAACACCATATATTTT
>TRBV7-9|TRBJ1-1|NA|NA
CASSLGLRLAEAFF
TGTGCCAGCAGCTTAGGGCTGCGGCTGGCTGAAGCTTTCTTT
>TRBV12-3/TRBV12-4|TRBJ1-1|NA|NA
CASSQGNTEAFF
TGTGCCAGCAGTCAGGGGAACACTGAAGCTTTCTTT
>TRBV5-1|TRBJ2-7|TRBD1|NA
CASSAGTGTYEQYF
TGCGCCAGCAGCGCAGGGACAGGAACCTACGAGCAGTACTTC
>TRBV6-5|TRBJ1-1|NA|NA
CASSPFSEAFF
TGTGCCAGCAGTCCCTTTTCTGAAGCTTTCTTT
>TRBV18|TRBJ2-7|TRBD1|NA
CASSEQGAYEQYF
TGTGCCAGCTCCGAACAGGGGGCCTACGAGCAGTACTTC
>TRBV29-1|TRBJ2-3|NA|NA
CSDLQGMAQYF
TGCAGCGACCTACAGGGAATGGCGCAGTATTTT
>TRBV9|TRBJ2-5|NA|once
CASSVGNQETQYF
TGTGCCAGCAGCGTCGGGAACCAAGAGACCCAGTACTTC
>TRBV9|TRBJ1-4|TRBD1|once
CASSVDTGVGNEKLFF
TGTGCCAGCAGCGTAGATACAGGGGTTGGTAATGAAAAACTGTTTTTT
>TRBV12-3/TRBV12-4|TRBJ1-5|NA|NA
CASRHSNQPQHF
TGTGCCAGCAGACATAGCAATCAGCCCCAGCATTTT
>TRBV18|TRBJ1-1|TRBD1|once
CASLRDSKNTEAFF
TGTGCCAGCCTACGGGACAGCAAGAACACTGAAGCTTTCTTT
>TRBV2|TRBJ1-5|NA|few
CASGGEPQHF
TGTGCCAGCGGCGGGGAGCCCCAGCATTTT